This TCR beta chain was sequenced in a study of T cell clonality in common variable immunodeficiency. Study-wide results and caveats: In common variable immunodeficiency, TCR beta chains reportedly carried fewer deletions and N-nucleotide insertions. CVID subjects had higher TCRbeta clonality than healthy controls, most marked in about a third.

V lost 5 bases, J lost 2 bases, and 16 bases lay in between. From germline, CDR1 is PRHDT and CDR2 FYEKMQ (reference sequence). This CDR3 comprises 17 residues. In this sample, this clone turned up many times. Its antigen is not identified. The read terminates 3 residues ahead of where the CDR3 ends, so the germline J gene completes it. Sequenced by immunoSEQ multiplex PCR; TCRdb stores in-frame clones only, minus some. The sample contains more than 30,000 clones, none of them singletons. CVID subjects had received replacement immunoglobulin for at least one year. Blood came from CVID subjects not ill and not taking immunomodulatory or immunosuppressive medication.

This TCR was recovered from a human donor with common variable immunodeficiency. The rearrangement links TRBV13 to TRBJ2-6; D may match TRBD1 or TRBD2 (7 bases each). The sample taken for sequencing was peripheral blood mononuclear cells. CDR3 DNA (partial): TGTGCCAGCAGCCCTCGACAGGGAGGGGCTGGGGCCAACGTC. It is translated as CASSPRQGGAGANV. The entire CDR3 protein is CASSPRQGGAGANVLTF.